This T cell receptor (beta chain) stems from a study of CD8+CD57+ T cells in acquired aplastic anemia. Broader study findings: It was found that some 31 CD8+ CDR3 sequences were shared between patients and controls.

Looked up from germline, CDR1 is LGHNA and CDR2 is YSLEER. V lost 4 bases, J lost 2 bases, and 4 bases stayed unmatched. The CDR3 runs to 15 residues. As for this clonotype: As yet, its antigen is unknown.

The study profiled TCR beta VDJ and CDR3 using genomic DNA as template. TCRdb reanalysed the reads using MiXCR and keeps one entry per CDR3 protein. In the table there are 250,000 to 300,000 distinct CDR3 sequences, 45% to 65% of which are singletons. This rearrangement joins TRBV4-3 to TRBJ2-7; TRBD1 matches at 11 bases. The specimen was sorted CD4+, CD8+, or CD8+CD57+ T cells (not recorded which) from PBMCs. The source of this sequence is a human donor with severe aplastic anemia or a healthy control (not recorded which). CDR3 nucleotides: TGCGCCAGCAGCCCATCGGGACAGGGGGCCTACGAGCAGTACTTC. It codes for CASSPSGQGAYEQYF.